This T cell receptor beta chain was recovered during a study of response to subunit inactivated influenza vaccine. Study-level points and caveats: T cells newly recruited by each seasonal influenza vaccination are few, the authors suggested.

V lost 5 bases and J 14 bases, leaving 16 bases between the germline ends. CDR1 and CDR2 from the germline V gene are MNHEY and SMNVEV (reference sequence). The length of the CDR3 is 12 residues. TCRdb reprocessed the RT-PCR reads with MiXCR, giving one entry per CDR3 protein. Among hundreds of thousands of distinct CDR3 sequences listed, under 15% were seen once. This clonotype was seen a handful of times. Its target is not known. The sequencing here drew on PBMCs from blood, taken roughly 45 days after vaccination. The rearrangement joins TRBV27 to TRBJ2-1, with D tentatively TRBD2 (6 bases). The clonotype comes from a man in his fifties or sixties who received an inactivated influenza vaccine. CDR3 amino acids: CASSPGLSAEFF. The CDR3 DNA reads TGTGCCAGCAGTCCAGGACTATCCGCTGAGTTCTTC.